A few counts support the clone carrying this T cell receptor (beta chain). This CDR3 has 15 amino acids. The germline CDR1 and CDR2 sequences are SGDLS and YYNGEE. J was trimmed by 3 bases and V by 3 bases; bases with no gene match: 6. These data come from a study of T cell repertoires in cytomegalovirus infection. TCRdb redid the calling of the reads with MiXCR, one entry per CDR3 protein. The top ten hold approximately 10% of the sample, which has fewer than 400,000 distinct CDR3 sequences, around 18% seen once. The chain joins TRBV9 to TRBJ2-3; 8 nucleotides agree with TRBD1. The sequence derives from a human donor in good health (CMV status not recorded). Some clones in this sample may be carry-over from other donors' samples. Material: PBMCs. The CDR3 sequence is CASSGRTGRTDTQYF. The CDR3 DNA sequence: TGTGCCAGCAGCGGACGGACAGGGCGGACAGATACGCAGTATTTT.